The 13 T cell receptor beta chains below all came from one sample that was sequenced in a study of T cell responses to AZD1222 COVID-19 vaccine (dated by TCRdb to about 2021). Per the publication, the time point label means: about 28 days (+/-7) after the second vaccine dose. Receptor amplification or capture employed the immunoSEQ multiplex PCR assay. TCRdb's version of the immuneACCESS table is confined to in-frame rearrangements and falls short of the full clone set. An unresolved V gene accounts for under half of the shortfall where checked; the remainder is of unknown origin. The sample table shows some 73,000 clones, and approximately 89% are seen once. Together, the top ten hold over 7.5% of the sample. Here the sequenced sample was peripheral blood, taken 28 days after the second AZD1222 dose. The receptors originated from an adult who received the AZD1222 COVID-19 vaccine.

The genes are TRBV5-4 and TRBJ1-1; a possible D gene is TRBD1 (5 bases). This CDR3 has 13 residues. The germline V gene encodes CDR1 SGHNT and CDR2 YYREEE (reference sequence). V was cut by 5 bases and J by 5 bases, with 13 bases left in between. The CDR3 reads CASRDMGRTEAFF. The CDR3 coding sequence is TGTGCCAGCAGGGACATGGGTCGAACTGAAGCTTTCTTT. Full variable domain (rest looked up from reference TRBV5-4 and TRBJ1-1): ETGVTQSPTHLIKTRGQQVTLRCSSQSGHNTVSWYQQALGQGPQFIFQYYREEENGRGNFPPRFSGLQFPNYSSELNVNALELDDSALYLCASRDMGRTEAFFGQGTRLTVV.

CDR3 coding DNA: TGCGCCAGCAGAAGGTCAGACAGGAACTATGGCTACACCTTC. Residues: CASRRSDRNYGYTF. This chain links TRBV5-1 with TRBJ1-2; a weak D match, TRBD1 (6 bases). V lost 5 bases and J 2 bases, leaving 13 bases between the germline ends. Germline loops: CDR1 SGHRS, CDR2 YFSETQ. The CDR3 contains 14 residues.

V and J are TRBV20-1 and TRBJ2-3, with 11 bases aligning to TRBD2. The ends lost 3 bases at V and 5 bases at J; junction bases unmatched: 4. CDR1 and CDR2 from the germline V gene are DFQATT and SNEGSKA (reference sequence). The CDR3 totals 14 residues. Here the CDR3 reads CSASSGRALDTQYF. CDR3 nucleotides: TGCAGTGCTAGTAGCGGGAGGGCCTTAGATACGCAGTATTTT.

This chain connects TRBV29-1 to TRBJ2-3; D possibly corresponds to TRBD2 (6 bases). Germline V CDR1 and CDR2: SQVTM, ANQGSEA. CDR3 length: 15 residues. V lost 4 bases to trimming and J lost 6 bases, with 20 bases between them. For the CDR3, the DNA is TGCAGCGTTGTTATCCTAGCGCCCGGTTTGGATACGCAGTATTTT. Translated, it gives CSVVILAPGLDTQYF.

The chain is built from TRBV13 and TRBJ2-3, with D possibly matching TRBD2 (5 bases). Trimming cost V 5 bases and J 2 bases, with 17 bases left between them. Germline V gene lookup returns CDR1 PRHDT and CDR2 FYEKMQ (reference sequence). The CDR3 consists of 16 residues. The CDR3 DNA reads TGTGCCAGCAGCCTTCGGGGTAACGGCCTCACAGATACGCAGTATTTT. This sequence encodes CASSLRGNGLTDTQYF.

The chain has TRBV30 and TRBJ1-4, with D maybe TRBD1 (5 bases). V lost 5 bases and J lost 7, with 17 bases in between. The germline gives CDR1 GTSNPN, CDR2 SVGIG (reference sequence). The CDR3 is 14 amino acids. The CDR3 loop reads CAWAYHGGGEKLFF. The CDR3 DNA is TGTGCCTGGGCCTACCACGGGGGTGGTGAAAAACTGTTTTTT.

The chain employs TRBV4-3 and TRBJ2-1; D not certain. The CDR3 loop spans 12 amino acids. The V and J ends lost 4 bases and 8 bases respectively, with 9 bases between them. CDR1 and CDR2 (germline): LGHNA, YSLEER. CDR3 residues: CASSPYRHEQFF. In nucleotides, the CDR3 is TGCGCCAGCAGCCCGTACAGACATGAGCAGTTCTTC.

CDR3 sequence: CASSITWGSEKLFF. In DNA, the CDR3 is TGTGCCAGTAGTATAACGTGGGGAAGTGAAAAACTGTTTTTT. V is TRBV19 and J is TRBJ1-4; D gene unclear. This CDR3 is 14 amino acids long. V was pared by 2 bases and J by 7 bases, with 11 bases between. The germline V gene encodes CDR1 LNHDA and CDR2 SQIVND (reference sequence).

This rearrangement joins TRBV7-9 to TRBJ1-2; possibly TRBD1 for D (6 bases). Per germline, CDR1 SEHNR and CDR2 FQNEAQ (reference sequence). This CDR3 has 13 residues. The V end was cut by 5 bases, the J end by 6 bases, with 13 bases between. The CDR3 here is CASSPQGNHGYTF. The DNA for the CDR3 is TGTGCCAGCAGCCCTCAGGGGAACCATGGCTACACCTTC.

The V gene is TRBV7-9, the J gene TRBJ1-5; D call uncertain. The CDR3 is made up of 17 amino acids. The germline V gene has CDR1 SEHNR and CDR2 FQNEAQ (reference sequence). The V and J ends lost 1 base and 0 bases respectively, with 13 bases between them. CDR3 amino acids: CASSLDFSSVSNQPQHF. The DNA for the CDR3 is TGTGCCAGCAGCTTAGATTTTAGTAGCGTTAGCAATCAGCCCCAGCATTTT.

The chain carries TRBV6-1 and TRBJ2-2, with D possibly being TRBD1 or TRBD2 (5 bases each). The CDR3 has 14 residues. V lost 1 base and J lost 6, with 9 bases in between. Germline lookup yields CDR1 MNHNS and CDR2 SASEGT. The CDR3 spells CASSEVGAAGELFF. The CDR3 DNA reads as TGTGCCAGCAGTGAAGTCGGGGCGGCCGGGGAGCTGTTTTTT.

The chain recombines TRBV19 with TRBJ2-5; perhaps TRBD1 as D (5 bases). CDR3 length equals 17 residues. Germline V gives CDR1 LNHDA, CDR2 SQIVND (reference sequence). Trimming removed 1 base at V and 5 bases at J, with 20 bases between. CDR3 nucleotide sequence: TGTGCCAGTAGTATAGGCCGAGCAGGGATTCCCACCGAGACCCAGTACTTC. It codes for CASSIGRAGIPTETQYF.

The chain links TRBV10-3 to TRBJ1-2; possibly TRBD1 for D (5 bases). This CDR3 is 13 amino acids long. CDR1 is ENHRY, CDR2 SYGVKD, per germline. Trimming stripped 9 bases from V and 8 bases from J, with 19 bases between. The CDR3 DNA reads TGTGCCATTTTCCGTTCCCATTGGGGGGGCTACACCTTC. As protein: CAIFRSHWGGYTF.